The clone carrying this T cell receptor beta chain was picked up many times. The data are from a study of blood T cells in healthy people across ages. A sample-barcoded 5' primer and a J-beta primer mix were used in a second PCR of roughly 7 to 11 cycles. TCRdb reanalysed the 5' RACE reads using MiXCR and keeps one entry per CDR3 protein. This sample has 800,000 to 950,000 distinct CDR3 sequences, with about 27% found just once. Another study also made use of these data, one on T cells of mothers and their children.

Source material: blood. This receptor was taken from a woman aged 40-49 years in good health.

The CDR3 sequence is CASSLIWGHPYNEQFF. In DNA form, the CDR3 reads TGTGCCAGCAGCTTAATCTGGGGGCATCCCTACAATGAGCAGTTCTTC. This chain connects TRBV7-9 to TRBJ2-1; TRBD1 might be the D (6 bases). Germline V gene lookup returns CDR1 SEHNR and CDR2 FQNEAQ (reference sequence). The CDR3 runs 16 residues. Trimming took 2 bases from V and 2 from J, leaving 13 bases between them.